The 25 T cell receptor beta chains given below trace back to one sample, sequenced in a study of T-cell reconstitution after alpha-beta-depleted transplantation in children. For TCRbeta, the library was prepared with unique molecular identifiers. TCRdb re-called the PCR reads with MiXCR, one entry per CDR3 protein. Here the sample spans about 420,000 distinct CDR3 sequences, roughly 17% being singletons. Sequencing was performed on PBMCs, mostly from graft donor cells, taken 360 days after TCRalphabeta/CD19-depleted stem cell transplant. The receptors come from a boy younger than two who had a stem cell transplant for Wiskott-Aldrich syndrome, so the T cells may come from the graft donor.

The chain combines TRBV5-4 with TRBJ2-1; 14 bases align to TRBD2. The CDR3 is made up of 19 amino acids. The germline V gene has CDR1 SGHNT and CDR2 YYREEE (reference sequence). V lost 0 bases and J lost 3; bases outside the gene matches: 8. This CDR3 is CASSLAGLAGAPYYNEQFF. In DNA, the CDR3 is TGTGCCAGCAGCTTGGCGGGACTAGCGGGAGCCCCATACTACAATGAGCAGTTCTTC.

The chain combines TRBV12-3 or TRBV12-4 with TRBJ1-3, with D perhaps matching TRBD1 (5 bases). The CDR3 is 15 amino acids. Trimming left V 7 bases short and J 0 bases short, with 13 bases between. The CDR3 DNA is TGTGCCAGCACCCTAACAGGACTCTCTGGAAACACCATATATTTT. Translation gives CASTLTGLSGNTIYF.

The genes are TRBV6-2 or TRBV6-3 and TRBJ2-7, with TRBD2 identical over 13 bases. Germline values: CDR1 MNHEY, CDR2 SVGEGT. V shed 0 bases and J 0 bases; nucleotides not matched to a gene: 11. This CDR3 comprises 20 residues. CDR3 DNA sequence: TGTGCCAGCAGTTACTCGGCAGGACTAGCGGGAGAAGGGACCTCCTACGAGCAGTACTTC. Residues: CASSYSAGLAGEGTSYEQYF.

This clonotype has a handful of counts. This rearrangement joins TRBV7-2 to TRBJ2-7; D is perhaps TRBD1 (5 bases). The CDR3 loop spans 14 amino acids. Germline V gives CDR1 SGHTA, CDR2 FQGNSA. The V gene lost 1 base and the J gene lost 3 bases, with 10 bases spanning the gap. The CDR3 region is CASSLGQLGYEQYF. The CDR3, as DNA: TGTGCCAGCAGCTTAGGACAGTTGGGCTACGAGCAGTACTTC.

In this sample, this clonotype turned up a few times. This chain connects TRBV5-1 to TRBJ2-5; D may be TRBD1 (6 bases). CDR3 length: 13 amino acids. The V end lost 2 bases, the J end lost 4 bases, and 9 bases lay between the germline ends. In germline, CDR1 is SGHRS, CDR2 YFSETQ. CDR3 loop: CASSFAGVETQYF. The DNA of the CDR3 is TGCGCCAGCAGCTTCGCAGGGGTAGAGACCCAGTACTTC.

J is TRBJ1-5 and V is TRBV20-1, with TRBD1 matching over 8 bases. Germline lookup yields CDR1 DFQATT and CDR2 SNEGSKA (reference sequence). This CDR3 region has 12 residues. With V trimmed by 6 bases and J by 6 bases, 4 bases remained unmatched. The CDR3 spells CSARTGTQPQHF. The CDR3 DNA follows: TGCAGTGCCCGGACAGGGACTCAGCCCCAGCATTTT.

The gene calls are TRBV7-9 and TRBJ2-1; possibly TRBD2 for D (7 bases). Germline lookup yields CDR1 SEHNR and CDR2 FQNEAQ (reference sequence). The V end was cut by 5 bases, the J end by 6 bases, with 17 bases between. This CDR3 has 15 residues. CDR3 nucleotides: TGTGCCAGCAGCCCCCAAGGGGGAGGGGCCAATGAGCAGTTCTTC. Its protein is CASSPQGGGANEQFF.

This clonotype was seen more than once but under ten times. The CDR3 sequence: CATSRDLGQTYLSGANVLTF. In DNA, the CDR3 is TGTGCCACCAGCAGGGATTTAGGACAGACGTACCTCTCTGGGGCCAACGTCCTGACTTTC. V gene TRBV15 combines with J gene TRBJ2-6, with D maybe TRBD1 (6 bases). CDR3 length: 20 residues. The ends were cut back, 3 bases at V and 0 bases at J, with 21 bases in the middle. Germline V gives CDR1 LNHNV, CDR2 YYDKDF (reference sequence).

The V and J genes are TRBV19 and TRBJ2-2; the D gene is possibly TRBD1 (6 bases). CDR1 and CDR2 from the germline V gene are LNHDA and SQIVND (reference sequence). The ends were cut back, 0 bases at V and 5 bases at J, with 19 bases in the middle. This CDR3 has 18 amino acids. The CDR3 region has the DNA TGTGCCAGTAGTATAGATCCCGCCAGGGGTGGTGCGACCGGGGAGCTGTTTTTT. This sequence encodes CASSIDPARGGATGELFF. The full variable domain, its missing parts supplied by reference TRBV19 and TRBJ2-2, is DGGITQSPKYLFRKEGQNVTLSCEQNLNHDAMYWYRQDPGQGLRLIYYSQIVNDFQKGDIAEGYSVSREKKESFPLTVTSAQKNPTAFYLCASSIDPARGGATGELFFGEGSRLTVL.

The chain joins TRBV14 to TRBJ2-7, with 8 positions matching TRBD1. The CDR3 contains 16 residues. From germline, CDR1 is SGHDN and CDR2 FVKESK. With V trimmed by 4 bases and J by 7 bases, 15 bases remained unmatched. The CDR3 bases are TGTGCCAGCAGCCGAATGACCGGGACAGGTCCTACAGAGCAGTACTTC. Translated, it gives CASSRMTGTGPTEQYF. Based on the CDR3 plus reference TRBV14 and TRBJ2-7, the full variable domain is EAGVTQFPSHSVIEKGQTVTLRCDPISGHDNLYWYRRVMGKEIKFLLHFVKESKQDESGMPNNRFLAERTGGTYSTLKVQPAELEDSGVYFCASSRMTGTGPTEQYFGPGTRLTVT.

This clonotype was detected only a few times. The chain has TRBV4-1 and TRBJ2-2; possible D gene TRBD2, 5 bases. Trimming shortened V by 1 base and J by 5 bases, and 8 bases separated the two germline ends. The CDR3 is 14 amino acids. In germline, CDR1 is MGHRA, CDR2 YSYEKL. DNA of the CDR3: TGCGCCAGCAGCCAAGGGAGGCTTACCGGGGAGCTGTTTTTT. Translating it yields CASSQGRLTGELFF.

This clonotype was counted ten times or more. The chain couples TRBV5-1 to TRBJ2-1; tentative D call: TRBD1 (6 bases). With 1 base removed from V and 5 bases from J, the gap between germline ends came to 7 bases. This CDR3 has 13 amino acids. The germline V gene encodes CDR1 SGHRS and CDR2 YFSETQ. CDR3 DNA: TGCGCCAGCAGCTTGCCAGGGGACAATGAGCAGTTCTTC. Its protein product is CASSLPGDNEQFF.

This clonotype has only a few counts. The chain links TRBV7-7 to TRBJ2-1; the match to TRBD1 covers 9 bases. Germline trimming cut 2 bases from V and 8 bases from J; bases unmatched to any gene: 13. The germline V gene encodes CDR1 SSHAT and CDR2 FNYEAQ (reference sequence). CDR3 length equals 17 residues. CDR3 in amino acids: CASSLRVGTGNMDEQFF. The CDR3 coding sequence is TGTGCCAGCAGCTTACGGGTAGGGACAGGGAACATGGATGAGCAGTTCTTC.

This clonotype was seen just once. CDR3 DNA sequence: TGTGCCAGCAGGGATGGTTGGGGGGCGCGTTACAATGAGCAGTTCTTC. Encoded protein: CASRDGWGARYNEQFF. The chain employs TRBV12-3 or TRBV12-4 and TRBJ2-1; D tentatively reads TRBD1 or TRBD2 (6 bases each). The CDR3 totals 16 residues. V was shortened by 6 bases and J by 4 bases, with 19 bases between the two germline ends.

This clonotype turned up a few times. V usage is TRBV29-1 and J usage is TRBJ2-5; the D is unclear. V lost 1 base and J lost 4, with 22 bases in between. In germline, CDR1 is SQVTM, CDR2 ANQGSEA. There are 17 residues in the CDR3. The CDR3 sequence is CSVEVSRLPSGGETQYF. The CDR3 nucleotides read TGCAGCGTTGAAGTAAGTCGGCTACCCTCGGGTGGAGAGACCCAGTACTTC.

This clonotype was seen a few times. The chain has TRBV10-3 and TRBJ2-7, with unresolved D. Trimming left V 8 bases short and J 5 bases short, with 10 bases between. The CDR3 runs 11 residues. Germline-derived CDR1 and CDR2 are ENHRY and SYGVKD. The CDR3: CAIGRFNEQYF. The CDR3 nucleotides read TGTGCCATCGGTAGGTTCAACGAGCAGTACTTC.

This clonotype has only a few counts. CDR3 sequence reads: CASSQFLGQKRNEQFF. The CDR3 DNA reads TGTGCCAGCAGTCAATTTTTGGGACAGAAGAGAAATGAGCAGTTCTTC. The rearrangement uses TRBV3-1 and TRBJ2-1; 7 bases fit TRBD1. With 6 bases clipped from V and 7 bases from J, the junction kept 15 bases outside the gene matches. This CDR3 spans 16 amino acids. Germline-derived CDR1 and CDR2 are LGHDT and YNNKEL (reference sequence).

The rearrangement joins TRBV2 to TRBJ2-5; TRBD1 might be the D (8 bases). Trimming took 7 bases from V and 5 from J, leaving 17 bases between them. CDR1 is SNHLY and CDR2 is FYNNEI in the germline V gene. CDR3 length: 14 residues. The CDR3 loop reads CASTIDRGGETQYF. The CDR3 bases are TGTGCCAGCACCATTGACAGGGGAGGGGAGACCCAGTACTTC. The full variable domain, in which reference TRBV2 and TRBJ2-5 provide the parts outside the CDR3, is EPEVTQTPSHQVTQMGQEVILRCVPISNHLYFYWYRQILGQKVEFLVSFYNNEISEKSEIFDDQFSVERPDGSNFTLKIRSTKLEDSAMYFCASTIDRGGETQYFGPGTRLLVL.

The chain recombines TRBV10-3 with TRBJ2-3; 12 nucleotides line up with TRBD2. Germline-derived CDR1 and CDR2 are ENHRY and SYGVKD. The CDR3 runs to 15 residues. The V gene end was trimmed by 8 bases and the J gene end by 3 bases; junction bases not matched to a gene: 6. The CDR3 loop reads CAIGKTSGGTDTQYF. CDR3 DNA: TGTGCCATCGGAAAGACTAGCGGGGGAACAGATACGCAGTATTTT.

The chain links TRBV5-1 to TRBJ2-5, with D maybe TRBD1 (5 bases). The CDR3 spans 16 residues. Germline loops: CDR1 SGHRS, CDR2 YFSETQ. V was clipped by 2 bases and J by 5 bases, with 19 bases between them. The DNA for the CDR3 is TGCGCCAGCAGCTTCGGAGACAGATTAAGAGAGGAGACCCAGTACTTC. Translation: CASSFGDRLREETQYF.

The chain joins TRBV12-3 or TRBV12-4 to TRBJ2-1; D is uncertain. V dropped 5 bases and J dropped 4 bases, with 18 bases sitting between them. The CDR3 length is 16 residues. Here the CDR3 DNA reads TGTGCCAGCAGTCACCGTCGGCTGGGCCCTTACAATGAGCAGTTCTTC. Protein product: CASSHRRLGPYNEQFF.

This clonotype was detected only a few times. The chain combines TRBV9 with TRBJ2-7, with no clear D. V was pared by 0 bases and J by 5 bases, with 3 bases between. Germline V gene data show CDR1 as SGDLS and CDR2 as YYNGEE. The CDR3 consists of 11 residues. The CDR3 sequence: CASSVADEQYF. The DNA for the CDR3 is TGTGCCAGCAGCGTAGCTGACGAGCAGTACTTC.

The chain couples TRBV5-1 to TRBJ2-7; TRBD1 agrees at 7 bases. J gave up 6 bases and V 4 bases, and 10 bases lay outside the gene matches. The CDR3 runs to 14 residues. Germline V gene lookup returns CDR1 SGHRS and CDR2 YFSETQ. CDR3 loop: CASSRRTGLSEQYF. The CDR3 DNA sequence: TGCGCCAGCAGCCGACGGACAGGACTCAGCGAGCAGTACTTC.

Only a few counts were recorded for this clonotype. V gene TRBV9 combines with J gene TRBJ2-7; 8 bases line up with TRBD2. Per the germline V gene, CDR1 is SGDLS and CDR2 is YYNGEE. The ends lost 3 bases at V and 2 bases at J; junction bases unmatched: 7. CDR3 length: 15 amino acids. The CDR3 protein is CASSGQGLGAYEQYF. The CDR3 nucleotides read TGTGCCAGCAGCGGGCAGGGACTAGGGGCCTACGAGCAGTACTTC.

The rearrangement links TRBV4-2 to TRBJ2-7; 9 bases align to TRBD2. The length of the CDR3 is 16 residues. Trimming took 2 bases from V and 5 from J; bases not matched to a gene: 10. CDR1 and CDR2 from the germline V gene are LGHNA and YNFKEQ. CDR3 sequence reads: CASSQPGTSSLNEQYF. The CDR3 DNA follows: TGTGCCAGCAGCCAACCCGGGACTAGCAGTTTAAACGAGCAGTACTTC.